A selection of T cell receptor beta chains follows, all from one sample in a study of T cell responses to AZD1222 COVID-19 vaccine. Some clones are missing from TCRdb's copy, which holds only in-frame ones; the method was immunoSEQ multiplex PCR. The top ten hold around a sixth of the sample, which has some 110,000 clones, approximately 90% seen once. Sample: peripheral blood, taken on day 0 of AZD1222 vaccination. Receptors were obtained from an adult in good health. Both conserved end residues are part of each CDR3.

CDR3 | J | V
CASSSGGGNTGELFF | TRBJ2-2 | TRBV5-1
CASSQIRQGDGYTF | TRBJ1-2 | TRBV2
CASSLGDRVYNEQFF | TRBJ2-1 | TRBV5-1
CASRWTTGTGAGNTIYF | TRBJ1-3 | TRBV7-9
CASIKDRAPLGTYEQYF | TRBJ2-7 | TRBV9
CSDIQGNGYTF | TRBJ1-2 | TRBV29-1
CASSLLGRGAFF | TRBJ1-1 | TRBV5-4
CASSPQGPGNTGELFF | TRBJ2-2 | TRBV7-7
CASSQDRQGDNYGYTF | TRBJ1-2 | TRBV4-2
CASSGPLSRGIQYF | TRBJ2-4 | TRBV5-5
CACGLGTGGGEKLFF | TRBJ1-4 | TRBV12-5
CAWIKGVSVNYGYTF | TRBJ1-2 | TRBV30
CASIGSLRGNTIYF | TRBJ1-3 | TRBV6-5
CASHSNPGYGYTF | TRBJ1-2 | TRBV28
CASSLVVGTGELFF | TRBJ2-2 | TRBV5-1
CASEDRASEKLFF | TRBJ1-4 | TRBV3-1/TRBV3-2
CASSGGLAGYNEQFF | TRBJ2-1 | TRBV5-1
CSASSGNGNIQYF | TRBJ2-4 | TRBV20-1
CASSVAGTMNTEAFF | TRBJ1-1 | TRBV7-2
CASSYQQGRSYGYTF | TRBJ1-2 | TRBV6-5
CASSLMAGTVNTEAFF | TRBJ1-1 | TRBV7-3
CASTYSRPRRNGYTF | TRBJ1-2 | TRBV19
CASSEGTVSYEQYF | TRBJ2-7 | TRBV25-1
CATSRDRGRSGANVLTF | TRBJ2-6 | TRBV15
CASSKGAASPTLMNTEAFF | TRBJ1-1 | TRBV7-9
CASSGERVGNEKLFF | TRBJ1-4 | TRBV2
CASSSPPSGDTDTQYF | TRBJ2-3 | TRBV13
CASSLPSGGHNEQFF | TRBJ2-1 | TRBV5-1
CASSQEGQGAWGYTF | TRBJ1-2 | TRBV4-1
CAWRPRGPNEKLFF | TRBJ1-4 | TRBV30
CAISETFTSNQPQHF | TRBJ1-5 | TRBV10-3